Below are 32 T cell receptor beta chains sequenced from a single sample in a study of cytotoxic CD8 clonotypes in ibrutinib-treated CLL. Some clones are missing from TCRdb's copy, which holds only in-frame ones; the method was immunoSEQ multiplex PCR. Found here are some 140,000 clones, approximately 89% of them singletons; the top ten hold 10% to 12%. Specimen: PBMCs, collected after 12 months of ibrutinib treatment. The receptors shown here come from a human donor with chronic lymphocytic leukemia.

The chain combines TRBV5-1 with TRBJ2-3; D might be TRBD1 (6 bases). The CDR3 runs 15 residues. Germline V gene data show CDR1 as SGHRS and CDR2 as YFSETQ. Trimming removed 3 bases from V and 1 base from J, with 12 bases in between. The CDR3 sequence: CASSSQGIRTDTQYF. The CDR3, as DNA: TGCGCCAGCAGCTCCCAGGGGATTCGCACAGATACGCAGTATTTT.

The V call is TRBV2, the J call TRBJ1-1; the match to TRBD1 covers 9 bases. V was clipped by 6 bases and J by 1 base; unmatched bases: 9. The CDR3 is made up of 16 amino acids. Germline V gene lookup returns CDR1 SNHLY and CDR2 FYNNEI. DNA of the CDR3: TGTGCCAGCAGGGACACAGGGGGCGGATGGAACACTGAAGCTTTCTTT. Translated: CASRDTGGGWNTEAFF.

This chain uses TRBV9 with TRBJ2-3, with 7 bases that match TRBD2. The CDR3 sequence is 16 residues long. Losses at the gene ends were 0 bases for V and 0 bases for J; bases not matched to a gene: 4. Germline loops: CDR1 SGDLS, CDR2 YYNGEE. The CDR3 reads CASSVASGASTDTQYF. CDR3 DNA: TGTGCCAGCAGCGTAGCTAGCGGTGCTAGCACAGATACGCAGTATTTT. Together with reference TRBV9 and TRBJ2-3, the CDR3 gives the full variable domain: DSGVTQTPKHLITATGQRVTLRCSPRSGDLSVYWYQQSLDQGLQFLIQYYNGEERAKGNILERFSAQQFPDLHSELNLSSLELGDSALYFCASSVASGASTDTQYFGPGTRLTVL.

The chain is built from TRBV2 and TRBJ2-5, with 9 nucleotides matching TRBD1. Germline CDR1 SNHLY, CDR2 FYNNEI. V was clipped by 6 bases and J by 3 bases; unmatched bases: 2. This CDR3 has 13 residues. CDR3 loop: CASRRTGEETQYF. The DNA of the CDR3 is TGTGCCAGCAGGAGGACAGGGGAAGAGACCCAGTACTTC.

CDR3 region: CASRAEPGANVLTF. DNA of the CDR3: TGTGCCAGCAGGGCCGAGCCTGGGGCCAACGTCCTGACTTTC. The chain carries TRBV27 and TRBJ2-6; D is undetermined. V was trimmed by 6 bases and J by 2 bases, leaving 8 bases between them. In germline, CDR1 is MNHEY, CDR2 SMNVEV (reference sequence). The length of the CDR3 is 14 residues.

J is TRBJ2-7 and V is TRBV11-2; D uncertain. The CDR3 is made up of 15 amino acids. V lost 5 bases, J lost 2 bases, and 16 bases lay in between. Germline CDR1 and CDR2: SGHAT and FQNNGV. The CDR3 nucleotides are TGTGCCAGCAGCCCGGAAGGCGCCGCTGCCTACGAGCAGTACTTC. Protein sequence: CASSPEGAAAYEQYF.

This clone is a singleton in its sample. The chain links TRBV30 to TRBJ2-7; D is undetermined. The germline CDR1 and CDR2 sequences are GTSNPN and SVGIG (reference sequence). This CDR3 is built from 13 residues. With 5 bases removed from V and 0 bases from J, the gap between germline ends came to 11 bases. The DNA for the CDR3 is TGTGCCTGGTCCCTTGGGTCCTCCTACGAGCAGTACTTC. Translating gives CAWSLGSSYEQYF.

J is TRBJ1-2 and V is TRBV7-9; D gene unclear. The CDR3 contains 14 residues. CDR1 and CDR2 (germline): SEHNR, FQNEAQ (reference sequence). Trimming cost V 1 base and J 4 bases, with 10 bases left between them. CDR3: CASSLDLMAYGYTF. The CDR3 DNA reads TGTGCCAGCAGCTTAGATCTTATGGCCTATGGCTACACCTTC.

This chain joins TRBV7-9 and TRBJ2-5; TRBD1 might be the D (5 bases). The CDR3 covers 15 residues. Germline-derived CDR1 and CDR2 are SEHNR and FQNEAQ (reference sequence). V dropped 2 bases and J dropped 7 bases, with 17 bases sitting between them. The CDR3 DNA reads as TGTGCCAGCAGCTTAACCTATGACAGCCCTCGGACCCAGTACTTC. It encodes CASSLTYDSPRTQYF.

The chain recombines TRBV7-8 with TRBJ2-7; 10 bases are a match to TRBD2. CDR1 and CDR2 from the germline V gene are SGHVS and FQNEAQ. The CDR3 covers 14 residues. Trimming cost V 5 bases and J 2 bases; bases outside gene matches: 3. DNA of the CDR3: TGTGCCAGCAGCCAAACTAGCGGGGCCTACGAGCAGTACTTC. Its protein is CASSQTSGAYEQYF.

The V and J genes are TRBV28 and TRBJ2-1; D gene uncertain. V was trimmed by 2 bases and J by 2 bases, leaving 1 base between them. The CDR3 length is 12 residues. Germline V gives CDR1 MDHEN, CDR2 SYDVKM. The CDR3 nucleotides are TGTGCCAGCAGTTTAGCCTACAATGAGCAGTTCTTC. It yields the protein CASSLAYNEQFF.

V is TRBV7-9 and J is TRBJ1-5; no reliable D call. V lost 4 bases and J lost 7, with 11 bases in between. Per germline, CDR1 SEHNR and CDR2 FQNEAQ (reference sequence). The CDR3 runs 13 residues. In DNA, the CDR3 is TGTGCCAGCAGCTGGGATGGAGACCAGCCCCAGCATTTT. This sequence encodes CASSWDGDQPQHF.

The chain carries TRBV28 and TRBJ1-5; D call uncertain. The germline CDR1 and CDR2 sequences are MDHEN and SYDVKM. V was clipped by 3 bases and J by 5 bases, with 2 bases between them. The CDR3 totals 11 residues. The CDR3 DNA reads TGTGCCAGCAGTTTTGATCAGCCCCAGCATTTT. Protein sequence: CASSFDQPQHF.

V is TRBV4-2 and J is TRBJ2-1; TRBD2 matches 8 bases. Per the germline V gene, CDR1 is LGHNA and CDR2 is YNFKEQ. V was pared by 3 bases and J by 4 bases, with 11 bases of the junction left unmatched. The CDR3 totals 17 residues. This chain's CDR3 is CASSQDFATSEYNEQFF. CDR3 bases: TGTGCCAGCAGCCAGGATTTCGCGACTAGCGAGTACAATGAGCAGTTCTTC.

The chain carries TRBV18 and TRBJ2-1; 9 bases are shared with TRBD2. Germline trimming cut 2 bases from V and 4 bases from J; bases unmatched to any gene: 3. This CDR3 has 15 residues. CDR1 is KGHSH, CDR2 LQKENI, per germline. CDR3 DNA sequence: TGTGCCAGCTCACCATTGACTAGCGGATACAATGAGCAGTTCTTC. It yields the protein CASSPLTSGYNEQFF.

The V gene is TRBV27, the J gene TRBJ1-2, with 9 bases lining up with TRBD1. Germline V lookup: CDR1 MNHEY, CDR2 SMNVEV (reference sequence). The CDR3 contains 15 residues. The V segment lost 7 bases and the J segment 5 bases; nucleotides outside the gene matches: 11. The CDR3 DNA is TGTGCCAGCATGAAGTTTCGAGGACAGGGGTATGGCTACACCTTC. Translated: CASMKFRGQGYGYTF.

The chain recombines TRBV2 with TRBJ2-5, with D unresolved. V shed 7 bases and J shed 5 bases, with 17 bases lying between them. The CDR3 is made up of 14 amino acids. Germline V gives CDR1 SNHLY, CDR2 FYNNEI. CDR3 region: CASTRENHGETQYF. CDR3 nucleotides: TGTGCCAGCACCCGAGAAAACCATGGGGAGACCCAGTACTTC.

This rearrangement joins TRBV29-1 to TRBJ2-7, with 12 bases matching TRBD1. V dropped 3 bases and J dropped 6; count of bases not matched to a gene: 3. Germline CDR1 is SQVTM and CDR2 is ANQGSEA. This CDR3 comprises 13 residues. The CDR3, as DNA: TGCAGCGTTGACGGGACAGGGGGCCTCGAGCAGTACTTC. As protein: CSVDGTGGLEQYF.

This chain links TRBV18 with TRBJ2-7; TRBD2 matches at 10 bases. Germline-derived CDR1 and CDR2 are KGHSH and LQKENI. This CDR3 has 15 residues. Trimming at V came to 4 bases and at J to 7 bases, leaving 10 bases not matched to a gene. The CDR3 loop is CASSQLAGNSKEQYF. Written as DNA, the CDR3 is TGTGCCAGCTCACAACTAGCGGGAAACTCTAAGGAGCAGTACTTC.

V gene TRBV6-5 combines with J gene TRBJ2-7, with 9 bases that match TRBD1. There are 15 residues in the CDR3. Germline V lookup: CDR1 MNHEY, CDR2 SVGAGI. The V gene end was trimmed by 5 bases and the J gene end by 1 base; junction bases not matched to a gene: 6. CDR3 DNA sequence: TGTGCCAGCAGTACAGGGGGCGAGGGGTCCTACGAGCAGTACTTC. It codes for CASSTGGEGSYEQYF.

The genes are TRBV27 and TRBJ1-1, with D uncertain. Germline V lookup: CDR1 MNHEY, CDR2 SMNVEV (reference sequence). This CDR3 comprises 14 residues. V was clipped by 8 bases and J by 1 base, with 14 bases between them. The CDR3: CASGYLTENTEAFF. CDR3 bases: TGTGCCAGCGGATACCTGACGGAGAACACTGAAGCTTTCTTT.

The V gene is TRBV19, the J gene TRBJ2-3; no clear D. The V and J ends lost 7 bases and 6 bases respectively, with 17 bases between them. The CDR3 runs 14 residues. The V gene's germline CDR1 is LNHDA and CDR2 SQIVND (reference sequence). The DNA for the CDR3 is TGTGCCAGTAAGCCTCGTCTTTCTTCCGATACGCAGTATTTT. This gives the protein CASKPRLSSDTQYF.

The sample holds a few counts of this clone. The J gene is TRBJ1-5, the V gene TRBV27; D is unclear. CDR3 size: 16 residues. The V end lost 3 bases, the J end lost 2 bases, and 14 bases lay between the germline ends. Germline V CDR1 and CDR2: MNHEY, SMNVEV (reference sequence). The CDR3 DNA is TGTGCCAGCAGTTTCAGCGGGAGTTGGCGCAATCAGCCCCAGCATTTT. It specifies CASSFSGSWRNQPQHF.

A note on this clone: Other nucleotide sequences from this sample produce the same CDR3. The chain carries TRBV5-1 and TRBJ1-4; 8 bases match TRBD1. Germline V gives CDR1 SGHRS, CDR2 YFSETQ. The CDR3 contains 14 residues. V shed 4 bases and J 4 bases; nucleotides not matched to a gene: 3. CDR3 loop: CASSPGQDNEKLFF. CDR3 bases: TGCGCCAGCAGCCCGGGACAGGATAATGAAAAACTGTTTTTT.

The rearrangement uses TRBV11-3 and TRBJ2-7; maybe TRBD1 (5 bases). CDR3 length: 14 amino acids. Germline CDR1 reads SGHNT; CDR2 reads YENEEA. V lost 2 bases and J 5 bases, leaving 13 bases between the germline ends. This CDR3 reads CASSLILRDNEQYF. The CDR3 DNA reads TGTGCCAGCAGCTTAATTCTCAGGGATAACGAGCAGTACTTC.

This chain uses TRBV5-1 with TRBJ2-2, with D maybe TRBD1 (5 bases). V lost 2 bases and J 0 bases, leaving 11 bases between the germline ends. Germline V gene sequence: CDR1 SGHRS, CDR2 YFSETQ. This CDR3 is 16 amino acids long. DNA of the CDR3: TGCGCCAGCAGCTTTTTGGACACTACGAACACCGGGGAGCTGTTTTTT. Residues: CASSFLDTTNTGELFF.

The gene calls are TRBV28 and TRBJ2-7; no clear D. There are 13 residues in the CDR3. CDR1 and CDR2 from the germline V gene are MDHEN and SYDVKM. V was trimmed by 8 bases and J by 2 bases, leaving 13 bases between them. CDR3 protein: CASERRFPYEQYF. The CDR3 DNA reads TGTGCCAGCGAACGCAGATTCCCCTACGAGCAGTACTTC.

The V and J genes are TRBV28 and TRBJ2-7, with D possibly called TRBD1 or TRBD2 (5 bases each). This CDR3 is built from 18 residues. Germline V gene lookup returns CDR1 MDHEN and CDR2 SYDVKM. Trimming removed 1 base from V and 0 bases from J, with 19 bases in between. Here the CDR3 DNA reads TGTGCCAGCAGTTTATTCTGGCCCGTCCGGGGCTCCTCCTACGAGCAGTACTTC. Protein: CASSLFWPVRGSSYEQYF.

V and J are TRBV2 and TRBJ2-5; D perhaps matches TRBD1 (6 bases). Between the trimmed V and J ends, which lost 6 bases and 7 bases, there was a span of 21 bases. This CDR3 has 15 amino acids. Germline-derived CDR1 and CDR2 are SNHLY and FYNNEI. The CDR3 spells CASSPSGTFSGTQYF. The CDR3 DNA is TGTGCCAGCAGCCCCTCCGGGACATTTTCAGGGACCCAGTACTTC.

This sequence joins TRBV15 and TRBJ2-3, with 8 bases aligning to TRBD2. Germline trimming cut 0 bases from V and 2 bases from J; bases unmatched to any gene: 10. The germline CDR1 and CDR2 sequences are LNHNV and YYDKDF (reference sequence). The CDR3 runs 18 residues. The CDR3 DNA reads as TGTGCCACCAGCAGAGATTGGACAGCGGGGGTCCCCACAGATACGCAGTATTTT. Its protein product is CATSRDWTAGVPTDTQYF.

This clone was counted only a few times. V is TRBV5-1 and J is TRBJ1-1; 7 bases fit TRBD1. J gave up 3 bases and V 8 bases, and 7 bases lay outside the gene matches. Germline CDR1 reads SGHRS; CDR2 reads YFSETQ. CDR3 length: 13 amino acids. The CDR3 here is CASRQGDYTEAFF. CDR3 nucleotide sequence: TGCGCCAGTCGGCAGGGGGATTACACTGAAGCTTTCTTT.

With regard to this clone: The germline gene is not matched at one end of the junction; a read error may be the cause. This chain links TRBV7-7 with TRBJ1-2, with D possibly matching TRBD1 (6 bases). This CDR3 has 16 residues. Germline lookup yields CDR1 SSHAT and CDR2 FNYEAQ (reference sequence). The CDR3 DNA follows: TGTGCTAGCAGATATACACAGGGCTCTAGGGACTATGGCTACACCTTC. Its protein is CASRYTQGSRDYGYTF.